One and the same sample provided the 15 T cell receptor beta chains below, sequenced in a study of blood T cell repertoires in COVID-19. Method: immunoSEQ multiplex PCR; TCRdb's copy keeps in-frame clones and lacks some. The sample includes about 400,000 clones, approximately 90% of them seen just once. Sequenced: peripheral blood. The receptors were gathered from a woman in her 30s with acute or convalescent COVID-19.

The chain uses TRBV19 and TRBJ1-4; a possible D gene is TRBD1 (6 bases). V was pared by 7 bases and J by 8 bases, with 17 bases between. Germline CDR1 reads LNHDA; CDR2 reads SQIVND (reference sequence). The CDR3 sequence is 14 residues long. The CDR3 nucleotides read TGTGCCAGTACCCGTTCGCGCACAGGGGAAAAACTGTTTTTT. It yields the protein CASTRSRTGEKLFF. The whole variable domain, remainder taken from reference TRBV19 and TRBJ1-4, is DGGITQSPKYLFRKEGQNVTLSCEQNLNHDAMYWYRQDPGQGLRLIYYSQIVNDFQKGDIAEGYSVSREKKESFPLTVTSAQKNPTAFYLCASTRSRTGEKLFFGSGTQLSVL.

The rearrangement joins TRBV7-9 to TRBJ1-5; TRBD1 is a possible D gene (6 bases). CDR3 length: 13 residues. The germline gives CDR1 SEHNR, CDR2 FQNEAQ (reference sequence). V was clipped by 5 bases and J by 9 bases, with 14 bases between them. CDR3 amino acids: CASSGQTDSPQHF. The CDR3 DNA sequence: TGTGCCAGCAGCGGACAGACGGACTCGCCCCAGCATTTT.

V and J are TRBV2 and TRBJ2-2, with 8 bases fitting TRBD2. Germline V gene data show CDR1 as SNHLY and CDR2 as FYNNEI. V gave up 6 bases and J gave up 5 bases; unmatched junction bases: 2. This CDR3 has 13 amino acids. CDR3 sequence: CASRASGTGELFF. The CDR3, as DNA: TGTGCCAGCAGGGCTAGCGGGACCGGGGAGCTGTTTTTT.

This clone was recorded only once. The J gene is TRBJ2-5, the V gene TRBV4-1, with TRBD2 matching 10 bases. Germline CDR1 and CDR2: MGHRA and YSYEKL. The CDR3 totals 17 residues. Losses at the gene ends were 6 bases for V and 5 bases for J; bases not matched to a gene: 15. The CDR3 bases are TGCGCCAGCAGTCAACTCGGTAGCGGGGGGAAGATGGAGACCCAGTACTTC. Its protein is CASSQLGSGGKMETQYF.

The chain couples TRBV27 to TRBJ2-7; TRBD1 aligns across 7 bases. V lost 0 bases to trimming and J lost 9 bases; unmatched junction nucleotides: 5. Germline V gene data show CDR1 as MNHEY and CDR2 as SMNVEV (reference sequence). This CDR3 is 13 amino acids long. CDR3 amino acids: CASSLSSTGLQYF. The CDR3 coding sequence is TGTGCCAGCAGTTTATCTTCGACAGGGCTGCAGTACTTC.

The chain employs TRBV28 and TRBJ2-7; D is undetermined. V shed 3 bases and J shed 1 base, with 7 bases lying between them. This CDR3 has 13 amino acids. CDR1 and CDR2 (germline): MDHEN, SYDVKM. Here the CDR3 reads CASSFGQSYEQYF. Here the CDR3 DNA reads TGTGCCAGCAGTTTTGGTCAGTCCTACGAGCAGTACTTC.

Here the CDR3 reads CASSPRDRGWSQPQHF. CDR3 sequence (DNA): TGTGCCAGCAGTCCCCGGGACAGGGGTTGGAGTCAGCCCCAGCATTTT. This rearrangement joins TRBV28 to TRBJ1-5, with 10 bases aligning to TRBD1. The ends lost 5 bases at V and 6 bases at J; junction bases unmatched: 10. The CDR3 runs to 16 residues. The V gene's germline CDR1 is MDHEN and CDR2 SYDVKM.

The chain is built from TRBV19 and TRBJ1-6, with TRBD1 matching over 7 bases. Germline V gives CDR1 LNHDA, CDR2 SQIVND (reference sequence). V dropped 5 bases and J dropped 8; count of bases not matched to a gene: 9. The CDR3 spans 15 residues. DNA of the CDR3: TGTGCCAGTAGTTTCTCGACAGGGCCCTATTCACCCCTCCACTTT. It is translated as CASSFSTGPYSPLHF.

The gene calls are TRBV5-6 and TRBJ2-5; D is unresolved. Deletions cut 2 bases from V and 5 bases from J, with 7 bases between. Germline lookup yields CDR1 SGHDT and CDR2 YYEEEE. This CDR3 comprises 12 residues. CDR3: CASSFTRETQYF. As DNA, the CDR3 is TGTGCCAGCAGCTTCACTCGGGAGACCCAGTACTTC.

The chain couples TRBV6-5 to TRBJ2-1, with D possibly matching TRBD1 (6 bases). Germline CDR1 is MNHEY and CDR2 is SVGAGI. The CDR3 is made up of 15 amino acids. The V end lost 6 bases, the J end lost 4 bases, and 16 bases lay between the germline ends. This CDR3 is CASRGLGAQYNEQFF. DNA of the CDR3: TGTGCCAGCAGGGGGTTGGGGGCGCAATACAATGAGCAGTTCTTC.

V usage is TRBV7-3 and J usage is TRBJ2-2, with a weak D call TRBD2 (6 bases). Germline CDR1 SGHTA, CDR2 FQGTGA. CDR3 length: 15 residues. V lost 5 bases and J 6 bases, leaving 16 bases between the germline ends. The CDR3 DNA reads TGTGCCAGCAGCCCTAGTGGGAGGAAGGCCGGGGAGCTGTTTTTT. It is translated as CASSPSGRKAGELFF.

This CDR3 reads CASSLGRHSTDTQYF. The CDR3, as DNA: TGTGCCAGCAGCTTAGGCCGCCATAGCACAGATACGCAGTATTTT. The V call is TRBV7-3, the J call TRBJ2-3; no reliable D call. Looked up from germline, CDR1 is SGHTA and CDR2 is FQGTGA. This CDR3 has 15 amino acids. Trimming took 2 bases from V and 0 from J, leaving 9 bases between them.

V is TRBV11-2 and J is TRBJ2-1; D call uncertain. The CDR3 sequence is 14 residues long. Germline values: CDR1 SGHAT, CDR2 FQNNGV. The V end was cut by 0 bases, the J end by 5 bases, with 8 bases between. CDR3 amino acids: CASSLEAKNNEQFF. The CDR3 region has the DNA TGTGCCAGCAGCTTAGAGGCCAAAAACAATGAGCAGTTCTTC.

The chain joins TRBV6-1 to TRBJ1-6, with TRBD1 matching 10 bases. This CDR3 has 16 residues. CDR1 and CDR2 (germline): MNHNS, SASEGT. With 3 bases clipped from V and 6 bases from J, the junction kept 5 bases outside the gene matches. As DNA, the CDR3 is TGTGCCAGCAGTGACCGAAGACAGGGGGCTAATTCACCCCTCCACTTT. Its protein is CASSDRRQGANSPLHF.

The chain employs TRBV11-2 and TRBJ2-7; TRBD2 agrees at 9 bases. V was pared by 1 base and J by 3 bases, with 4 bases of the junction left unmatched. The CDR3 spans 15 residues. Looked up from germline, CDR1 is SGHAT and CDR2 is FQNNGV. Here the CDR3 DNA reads TGTGCCAGCAGCTTAGGCCAGCGGGGGGTCTACGAGCAGTACTTC. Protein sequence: CASSLGQRGVYEQYF.